Listed below are T cell receptor beta chains from one sample, sequenced in a study of cytomegalovirus exposure and HLA in healthy donors. TCRdb's table, derived via immunoSEQ multiplex PCR, lists solely in-frame clones and lacks some. The data hold approximately 79,000 clones, with more than 60% observed a single time. The sequencing sample was made of PBMCs. These receptors originate from a male donor in good health and CMV-seropositive. Both conserved end residues are part of each CDR3. The D gene is left open where the match is weak. Not all rows give a size; the values are once, few, many and, for expanded clones, a class.

>TRBV4-3|.|.|TRBJ1-2
CASSQDGYRRQYTF
TGCGCCAGCAGCCAAGATGGGTACAGGCGCCAATACACCTTC
>TRBV27|.|TRBD1|TRBJ1-1
CASSSNSGTDEAFF
TGTGCCAGCAGTTCGAACTCCGGGACAGACGAAGCTTTCTTT
>TRBV19|.|TRBD1|TRBJ1-2
CASSIGTGVLYGYTF
TGTGCCAGTAGTATCGGGACAGGAGTCCTCTATGGCTACACCTTC
>TRBV6-5|.|TRBD1|TRBJ2-7
CASSPRGGAFEQYF
TGTGCCAGCAGTCCTCGAGGGGGCGCATTCGAGCAGTACTTC
>TRBV25-1|.|TRBD1|TRBJ2-7
CASSELGTGGNEQYF
TGTGCCAGCAGTGAGCTAGGGACAGGGGGCAACGAGCAGTACTTC
>TRBV4-1|.|TRBD1|TRBJ2-5
CASSQDPGQGMLQTQYF
TGCGCCAGCAGCCAAGATCCGGGACAGGGTATGTTACAGACCCAGTACTTC
>TRBV28|.|.|TRBJ1-4
CASTWGRLRSRNEKLFF
TGTGCCAGCACCTGGGGGCGTCTGCGGAGCAGAAATGAAAAACTGTTTTTT
>TRBV6-6|.|.|TRBJ1-1
CASSFLWPPREDKAFF
TGTGCCAGCAGTTTTTTGTGGCCTCCACGGGAAGACAAGGCTTTCTTT
>TRBV5-1|once|.|TRBJ2-2
CASSSGTGLNTGELFF
TGCGCCAGCAGCTCGGGTACGGGACTTAACACCGGGGAGCTGTTTTTT
>TRBV4-2|.|.|TRBJ2-1
CASSRGETHNEQFF
TGTGCCAGCAGCCGCGGAGAGACCCACAATGAGCAGTTCTTC
>TRBV11-2|.|.|TRBJ1-5
CASSSLDSNQPQHF
TGTGCCAGCAGCTCCTTAGATAGCAATCAGCCCCAGCATTTT
>TRBV11-2|few|.|TRBJ2-7
CASSPRYTLLYF
TGTGCCAGCAGCCCCCGATATACTCTTTTGTACTTC
>TRBV28|once|.|TRBJ2-5
CASLSVAETQYF
TGTGCCAGCCTCTCCGTGGCAGAGACCCAGTACTTC
>TRBV2|once|.|TRBJ2-4
CASSDNGSDIQYF
TGTGCCAGCAGTGATAATGGTTCGGACATTCAGTACTTC
>TRBV6-6|.|TRBD1|TRBJ1-1
CASSGQGGTTEAFF
TGTGCCAGCAGTGGACAGGGAGGTACCACTGAAGCTTTCTTT
>TRBV4-1|.|TRBD2|TRBJ2-7
CASSKLPGLGSYEQYF
TGCGCCAGCAGCAAACTACCGGGACTAGGTTCCTACGAGCAGTACTTC
>TRBV29-1|.|.|TRBJ2-3
CSVGQPRLERNTQYF
TGCAGCGTTGGACAGCCGAGGCTCGAGCGAAATACGCAGTATTTT
>TRBV4-3|few|.|TRBJ1-4
CASSRQTARQVNEKLFF
TGCGCCAGCAGCCGCCAGACAGCACGACAAGTGAATGAAAAACTGTTTTTT
>TRBV5-8|few|TRBD1|TRBJ2-7
CASSLGAGGSYEQYF
TGTGCCAGCAGCTTGGGGGCAGGGGGAAGCTACGAGCAGTACTTC
>TRBV27|.|TRBD1|TRBJ1-6
CASSYDRGPGALHF
TGTGCCAGCAGTTACGACAGGGGGCCCGGCGCCCTCCACTTT
>TRBV6-6|once|TRBD1|TRBJ2-5
CASSWDRGPPRETQYF
TGTGCCAGCAGTTGGGACAGGGGTCCCCCCCGGGAGACCCAGTACTTC
>TRBV27|once|TRBD1|TRBJ2-2
CASSLFETGTNTGELFF
TGTGCCAGCAGTTTGTTCGAGACAGGGACGAACACCGGGGAGCTGTTTTTT
>TRBV7-9|.|.|TRBJ1-1
CASSPRGMNTEAFF
TGTGCCAGCAGCCCGAGGGGGATGAACACTGAAGCTTTCTTT
>TRBV27|.|.|TRBJ1-2
CASSFGATGGYTF
TGTGCCAGCTCTTTTGGTGCGACGGGGGGCTACACCTTC
>TRBV28|.|TRBD1|TRBJ1-2
CASRPRTGGGYGYTF
TGTGCCAGCAGACCCCGGACAGGGGGTGGCTATGGCTACACCTTC
>TRBV6-1|.|.|TRBJ2-7
CASTGQGSYEQYF
TGTGCCAGCACCGGGCAGGGAAGCTACGAGCAGTACTTC
>TRBV4-3|.|TRBD1|TRBJ1-1
CASNQDYQGGTEAFF
TGCGCCAGCAACCAAGATTACCAGGGGGGAACTGAAGCTTTCTTT
>TRBV29-1|.|.|TRBJ2-1
CSVERVSDEQFF
TGCAGCGTTGAAAGGGTTAGCGATGAGCAGTTCTTC
>TRBV7-8|.|.|TRBJ2-7
CASSLERGNYEQYF
TGTGCCAGCAGCTTAGAGAGGGGGAACTACGAGCAGTACTTC
>TRBV27|.|.|TRBJ2-1
CASSSGSNEQFF
TGTGCCAGCAGTTCCGGGTCCAATGAGCAGTTCTTC
>TRBV20-1|.|.|TRBJ1-1
CSAGSRTEAFF
TGCAGTGCTGGGTCCAGGACTGAAGCTTTCTTT
>TRBV7-6|.|.|TRBJ2-1
CASSARGLASHEQFF
TGTGCCAGCAGCGCCCGCGGCCTAGCCTCGCATGAGCAGTTCTTC
>TRBV6-5|few|TRBD1|TRBJ2-7
CAVRGTGQGRYEQYF
TGTGCCGTCCGGGGAACGGGACAGGGACGCTACGAGCAGTACTTC
>TRBV4-3|few|.|TRBJ1-6
CASSQDYSSYNSPLHF
TGCGCCAGCAGCCAAGACTACAGCTCCTATAATTCACCCCTCCACTTT
>TRBV30|once|TRBD1|TRBJ2-7
CAWSVNGDRGPGPSYEQYF
TGTGCCTGGAGTGTAAATGGGGACAGGGGGCCAGGTCCCTCCTACGAGCAGTACTTC
>TRBV6-5|.|.|TRBJ1-6
CASTTAYSPLHF
TGTGCCAGCACCACAGCTTATTCACCCCTCCACTTT
>TRBV9|.|TRBD2|TRBJ2-5
CASSVGPTRTSGGETQYF
TGTGCCAGCAGCGTAGGCCCCACTCGGACTAGCGGGGGAGAGACCCAGTACTTC
>TRBV28|.|TRBD2|TRBJ2-3
CASSSPAGGTDTQYF
TGTGCCAGCAGTTCACCGGCGGGAGGTACAGATACGCAGTATTTT
>TRBV27|.|TRBD2|TRBJ2-7
CASGGLAGVYEQYF
TGTGCCAGCGGGGGACTAGCGGGAGTCTACGAGCAGTACTTC
>TRBV19|.|.|TRBJ2-3
CASSFGQSTDTQYF
TGTGCCAGTAGTTTTGGACAGAGCACAGATACGCAGTATTTT
>TRBV6-6|.|.|TRBJ2-5
CASSYSGGQETQYF
TGTGCCAGCAGTTACTCAGGCGGACAAGAGACCCAGTACTTC
>TRBV5-1|few|.|TRBJ1-2
CASSTGSPNYGYTF
TGCGCCAGCAGCACAGGGAGCCCGAACTATGGCTACACCTTC
>TRBV6-5|.|TRBD1|TRBJ1-4
CASSTDRNNEKLFF
TGTGCCAGCAGCACGGACAGGAATAATGAAAAACTGTTTTTT
>TRBV9|.|.|TRBJ2-3
CASSAGTNTVTDTQYF
TGTGCCAGCAGCGCGGGGACAAACACGGTCACAGATACGCAGTATTTT
>TRBV7-9|.|.|TRBJ1-5
CASSLGALYSNQPQHF
TGTGCCAGCAGCTTAGGGGCCTTATATAGCAATCAGCCCCAGCATTTT
>TRBV7-9|.|.|TRBJ2-7
CASSLDRRVLGSYEQYF
TGTGCCAGCAGCTTAGATCGGAGGGTTTTAGGGTCCTACGAGCAGTACTTC
>TRBV7-9|.|.|TRBJ1-2
CASSLSGLYGYTF
TGTGCCAGCAGCTTGTCTGGGCTCTATGGCTACACCTTC
>TRBV4-1|.|TRBD1|TRBJ2-2
CASSQEGTDTGELFF
TGCGCCAGCAGCCAAGAGGGGACAGACACCGGGGAGCTGTTTTTT
>TRBV19|.|TRBD1|TRBJ2-3
CASSPLDRGDTDTQYF
TGTGCCAGTAGTCCCCTGGACAGGGGAGACACAGATACGCAGTATTTT
>TRBV4-2|.|TRBD2|TRBJ2-7
CASSQETSGGYEQYF
TGTGCCAGCAGCCAAGAGACTAGCGGGGGTTACGAGCAGTACTTC
>TRBV11-2|.|TRBD2|TRBJ2-1
CASSLRLAGGYNEQFF
TGTGCCAGCAGCCTCCGACTAGCGGGAGGTTACAATGAGCAGTTCTTC
>TRBV5-1|.|.|TRBJ1-4
CASSGTPGGGGEKLFF
TGCGCCAGCAGCGGGACGCCGGGGGGAGGGGGTGAAAAACTGTTTTTT
>TRBV27|.|TRBD1|TRBJ1-4
CASSFFVGTGGFSGKLFF
TGTGCCAGCAGTTTTTTCGTCGGGACAGGGGGTTTCTCCGGGAAACTGTTTTTT